The clone carrying this T cell receptor beta chain was seen only a few times. This specimen belongs to a study of T cells in Graves' hyperthyroidism and ophthalmopathy. Amplification of TCR beta CDR3 regions used RNA as the template. The HTBI set primed first-round TCR CDR3 RT-PCR. TCRdb reanalysed the multiplex PCR reads using MiXCR and keeps one entry per CDR3 protein. This repertoire shows roughly 580,000 distinct CDR3 sequences, around 14% found once; its top ten account for about 5.8%. The sequence was collected from a woman in her twenties or thirties with Graves' hyperthyroidism that later progressed to Graves' ophthalmopathy. Sequenced: blood.

CDR3 in amino acids: CASSLTSANPHEQFF. The CDR3 DNA sequence: TGTGCCAGCAGCTTAACTAGCGCCAACCCCCATGAGCAGTTCTTC. The chain uses TRBV7-9 and TRBJ2-1; 7 bases are shared with TRBD2. The length of the CDR3 is 15 residues. Losses at the gene ends were 2 bases for V and 8 bases for J; bases not matched to a gene: 9. The germline gives CDR1 SEHNR, CDR2 FQNEAQ (reference sequence).